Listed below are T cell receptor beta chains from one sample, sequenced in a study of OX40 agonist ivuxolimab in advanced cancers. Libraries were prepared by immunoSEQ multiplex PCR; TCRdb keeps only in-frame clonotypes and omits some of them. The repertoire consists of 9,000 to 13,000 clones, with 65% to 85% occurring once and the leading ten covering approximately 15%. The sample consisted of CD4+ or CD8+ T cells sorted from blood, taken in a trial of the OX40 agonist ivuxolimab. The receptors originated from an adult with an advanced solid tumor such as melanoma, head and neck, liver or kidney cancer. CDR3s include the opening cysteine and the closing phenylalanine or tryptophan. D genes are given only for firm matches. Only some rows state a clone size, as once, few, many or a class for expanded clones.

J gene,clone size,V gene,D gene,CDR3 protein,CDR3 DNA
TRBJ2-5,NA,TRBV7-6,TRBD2,CASSASGQETQYF,TGTGCCAGCAGCGCTAGCGGGCAAGAGACCCAGTACTTC
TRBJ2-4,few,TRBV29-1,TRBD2,CSVEDPSGDLNIQYF,TGCAGCGTTGAAGATCCTAGCGGAGACCTAAACATTCAGTACTTC
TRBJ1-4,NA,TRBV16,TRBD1,CASSQQGAREKLFF,TGTGCCAGCAGCCAACAGGGGGCAAGAGAAAAACTGTTTTTT
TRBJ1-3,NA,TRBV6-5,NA,CASSYVGTGNTIYF,TGTGCCAGCAGTTACGTGGGTACTGGAAACACCATATATTTT
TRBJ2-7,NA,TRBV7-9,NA,CATGTHEQYF,TGTGCCACAGGGACCCACGAGCAGTACTTC
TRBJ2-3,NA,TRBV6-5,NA,CASSSATRASTDTQYF,TGTGCCAGCAGTTCCGCGACTAGGGCTAGCACAGATACGCAGTATTTT
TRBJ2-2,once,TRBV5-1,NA,CASSFRAPRGDTGELFF,TGCGCCAGCAGCTTCCGGGCCCCTCGTGGGGACACCGGGGAGCTGTTTTTT
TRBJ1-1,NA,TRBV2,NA,CASSADKREAFF,TGTGCCAGCAGTGCCGACAAAAGGGAAGCTTTCTTT
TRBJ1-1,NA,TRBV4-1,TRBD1,CASSHLNGQGSTEAFF,TGCGCCAGCAGCCATCTTAACGGACAGGGGAGCACTGAAGCTTTCTTT
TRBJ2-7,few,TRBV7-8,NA,CASSLAGQEQYF,TGTGCCAGCAGCTTAGCGGGTCAGGAGCAGTACTTC
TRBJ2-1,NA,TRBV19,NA,CASSMESSYNEQFF,TGTGCCAGTAGTATGGAGAGCTCCTACAATGAGCAGTTCTTC
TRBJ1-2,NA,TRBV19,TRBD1,CASSTLRDRVPTNYGYTF,TGTGCCAGTAGTACCCTCCGGGACAGGGTTCCTACTAACTATGGCTACACCTTC
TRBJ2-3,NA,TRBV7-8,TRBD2,CASSPWTSGGKDTQYF,TGTGCCAGCAGCCCATGGACTAGCGGGGGGAAAGATACGCAGTATTTT
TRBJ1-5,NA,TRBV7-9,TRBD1,CASSLTGVNQPQHF,TGTGCCAGCAGCCTTACAGGGGTGAATCAGCCCCAGCATTTT
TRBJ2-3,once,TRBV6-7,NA,CARPKPSRSQTDTQYF,TGTGCCAGACCAAAACCCAGCAGATCGCAGACAGATACGCAGTATTTT
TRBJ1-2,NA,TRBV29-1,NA,CSVEGGTIYGYTF,TGCAGCGTCGAGGGTGGGACGATTTACGGCTACACCTTC
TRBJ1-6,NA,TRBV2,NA,CASRRAGLNSPLHF,TGTGCCAGCAGGAGGGCAGGCTTGAATTCACCCCTCCACTTT
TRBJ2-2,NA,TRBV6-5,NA,CASSYSFGQPTGELFF,TGTGCCAGCAGTTACTCCTTCGGACAGCCCACCGGGGAGCTGTTTTTT
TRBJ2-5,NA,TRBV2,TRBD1,CASSEGAGTGETQYF,TGTGCCAGCAGTGAAGGGGCCGGGACAGGAGAGACCCAGTACTTC
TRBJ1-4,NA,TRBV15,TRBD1,CATSRGQSESEKLFF,TGTGCCACCAGCAGGGGACAGTCGGAGTCCGAAAAACTGTTTTTT
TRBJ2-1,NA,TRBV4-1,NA,CASSQDDGETYNEQFF,TGCGCCAGCAGCCAAGACGATGGGGAAACCTACAATGAGCAGTTCTTC
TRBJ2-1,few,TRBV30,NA,CAWKAANYNEQFF,TGTGCCTGGAAGGCAGCAAACTACAATGAGCAGTTCTTC
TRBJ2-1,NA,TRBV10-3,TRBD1,CASGQGAFNEQFF,TGTGCCAGCGGACAGGGGGCCTTCAATGAGCAGTTCTTC
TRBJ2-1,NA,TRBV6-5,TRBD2,CASSYSGGEQFF,TGTGCCAGCAGTTACTCGGGGGGGGAGCAGTTCTTC
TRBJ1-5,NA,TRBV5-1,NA,CASSPLAQDASNQPQHF,TGCGCCAGCAGCCCCCTCGCCCAAGATGCAAGCAATCAGCCCCAGCATTTT
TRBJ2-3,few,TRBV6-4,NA,CASSYSPRTASTDTQYF,TGTGCCAGCAGTTACTCCCCGCGGACGGCCAGCACAGATACGCAGTATTTT
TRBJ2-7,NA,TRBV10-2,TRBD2,CASSDGLANEQYF,TGCGCCAGCAGTGACGGACTAGCGAACGAGCAGTACTTC
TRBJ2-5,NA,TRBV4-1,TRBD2,CASSHSGGKQETQYF,TGCGCCAGCAGCCATAGCGGGGGGAAACAAGAGACCCAGTACTTC
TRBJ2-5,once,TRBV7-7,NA,CASSPSPGQETQYF,TGTGCTAGCAGCCCTAGCCCGGGCCAAGAGACCCAGTACTTC
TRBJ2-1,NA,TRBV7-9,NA,CASSVALASNEQFF,TGTGCCAGCAGTGTGGCTCTAGCGTCCAATGAGCAGTTCTTC
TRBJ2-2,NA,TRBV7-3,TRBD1,CASSRQRGTGRGITGELFF,TGTGCCAGCAGCCGACAGCGTGGGACAGGGAGAGGTATCACCGGGGAGCTGTTTTTT
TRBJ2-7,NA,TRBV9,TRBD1,CASSVGTGGAEQYF,TGTGCCAGCAGCGTAGGGACAGGGGGCGCCGAGCAGTACTTC
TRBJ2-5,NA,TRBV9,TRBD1,CASSPWTGVETQYF,TGTGCCAGCAGCCCCTGGACAGGGGTAGAGACCCAGTACTTC
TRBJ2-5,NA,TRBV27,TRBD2,CASSPGTSGRWETQYF,TGTGCCAGCAGTCCTGGGACTAGCGGGAGGTGGGAGACCCAGTACTTC
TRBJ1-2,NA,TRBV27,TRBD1,CASSLGEGTVDGYTF,TGTGCCAGCAGTTTAGGTGAGGGGACAGTCGATGGCTACACCTTC
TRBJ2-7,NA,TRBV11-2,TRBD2,CASSLDGGRTYEQYF,TGTGCCAGCAGCTTAGACGGCGGGAGAACATACGAGCAGTACTTC
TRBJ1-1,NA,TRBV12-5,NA,CASDPSVMNTEAFF,TGTGCTAGCGACCCCAGCGTAATGAACACTGAAGCTTTCTTT
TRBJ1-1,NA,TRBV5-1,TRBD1,CASSLTGVNTEAFF,TGCGCCAGCAGCCTGACAGGGGTTAACACTGAAGCTTTCTTT